Described below is a single TCR beta chain sequence and its context. There is no known antigen for this receptor. Base qualities are not provided; no much larger clone lies one nucleotide away. The immunoSEQ Assay, a bias-controlled multiplex PCR, was used to amplify TCRbeta CDR3 regions from genomic DNA. In the original analysis: Within the assay, amplification of reference gene primers was used to estimate how many nucleated cells each sample contained. To quantify the absolute abundance of each unique TCRbeta CDR3 rearrangement, sequence reads were collapsed and filtered. For each sample, productive Simpson clonality was calculated as the square root of Simpson's diversity index across productive rearrangements. TCRdb limited this immuneACCESS table to in-frame rearrangements with V and J called. A share of clones is missing; checked studies link under half to unresolved V genes, and the rest is unexplained. V, J and clone size derive from that table, while D and trimming were established from the DNA sequence. Present in this sample are 110,000 or so clones, over 70% of which were seen just once. The ten largest clones add up to roughly 1.6% of the sample.

Collaborating institutions collected whole blood in K2EDTA tubes following their own protocols. For TCRbeta analysis, collaborators shipped samples as frozen whole blood, isolated PBMCs, or DNA extracted from either of those sample types. This specimen comes from a study of blood T cell repertoires in COVID-19 (dated by TCRdb to about 2020). For the study in its entirety: Collaborator samples came from the United States, Italy and Spain and covered acute and convalescent phases of COVID-19. The prospective study material was composed of cDNA or gDNA derived from T cells, B-cell-depleted T cells, or PBMCs. A de-identified subject ID, COVID-19 status, age in years and sex were almost always included in the sample metadata. A freely available public database, intended as a resource for researchers studying the immune response to SARS-CoV-2, is where the repertoires were released. Where available, HLA class I and class II types were taken from metadata supplied by the sample provider and were not determined by assay-based typing. Subjects who had been exposed to COVID-19, were actively infected with it, or had recovered from it provided the deeply sampled blood TCRbeta repertoires that made up the dataset. The samples were drawn from two sources: the first 160 participants of the ongoing ImmuneRACE study, and about 1,300 subjects contributed by 6 global collaborators.

The CDR3, from cysteine to phenylalanine, totals 15 residues. Just the 45-base CDR3 DNA is kept, in frame starting at base 1. In the germline V gene, CDR1 corresponds to SGHVS and CDR2 to FQNEAQ. V is reduced by 1 base and J by 7 bases, leaving a spacing of 14 bases between them. Study-wide findings and limitations: The amount of clinical and demographic metadata varied by source and participant and was provided uncurated.

This TCR derives from a man over 45 with acute or convalescent COVID-19. The rearranged chain carries TRBV7-8 and TRBJ2-1, with a weak D call of TRBD2 (7 bases match). Sequencing used peripheral blood. CDR3 reads: CASSLGGRGGNEQFF. The DNA sequence is as follows: TGTGCCAGCAGCTTAGGGGGGCGGGGAGGGAATGAGCAGTTCTTC.